This T cell receptor (beta chain) was recovered during a study of blood T cell repertoires in COVID-19. Overall study context: The United States, Italy and Spain supplied acute and convalescent COVID-19 samples.

Study processing details: Amplification of reference gene primers provided the estimated nucleated cell counts. The repertoire was sequenced with immunoSEQ multiplex PCR; TCRdb's copy has only in-frame clones and lacks some. V, J and clone size were drawn from that table, and D and trimming were deduced from the DNA. This repertoire shows hundreds of thousands of clones, over 75% found once; its top ten account for 3.5% to 4%. CDR1 SGHRS and CDR2 YFSETQ come from the germline V gene. The CDR3 runs 15 residues. Trimming removed 4 bases from V and 0 bases from J, with 10 bases in between. Sequencing used peripheral blood. The chain links TRBV5-1 to TRBJ1-4, with no clear D. This TCR was sampled from a woman aged 50 to 65 with active or convalescent COVID-19. The DNA for the CDR3 is TGCGCCAGCAGCCCCGGGATAGCAACTAATGAAAAACTGTTTTTT. This translates into CASSPGIATNEKLFF.